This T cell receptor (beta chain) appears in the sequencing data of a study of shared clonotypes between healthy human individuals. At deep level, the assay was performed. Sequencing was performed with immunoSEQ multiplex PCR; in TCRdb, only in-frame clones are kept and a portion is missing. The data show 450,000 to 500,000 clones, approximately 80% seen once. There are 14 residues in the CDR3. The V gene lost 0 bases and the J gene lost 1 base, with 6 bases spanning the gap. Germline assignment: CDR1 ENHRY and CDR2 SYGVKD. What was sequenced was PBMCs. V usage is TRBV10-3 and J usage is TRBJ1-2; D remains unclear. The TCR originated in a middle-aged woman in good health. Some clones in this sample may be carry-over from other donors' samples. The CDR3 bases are TGTGCCATCAGTGAGTCGACTCTTAACTATGGCTACACCTTC. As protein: CAISESTLNYGYTF.